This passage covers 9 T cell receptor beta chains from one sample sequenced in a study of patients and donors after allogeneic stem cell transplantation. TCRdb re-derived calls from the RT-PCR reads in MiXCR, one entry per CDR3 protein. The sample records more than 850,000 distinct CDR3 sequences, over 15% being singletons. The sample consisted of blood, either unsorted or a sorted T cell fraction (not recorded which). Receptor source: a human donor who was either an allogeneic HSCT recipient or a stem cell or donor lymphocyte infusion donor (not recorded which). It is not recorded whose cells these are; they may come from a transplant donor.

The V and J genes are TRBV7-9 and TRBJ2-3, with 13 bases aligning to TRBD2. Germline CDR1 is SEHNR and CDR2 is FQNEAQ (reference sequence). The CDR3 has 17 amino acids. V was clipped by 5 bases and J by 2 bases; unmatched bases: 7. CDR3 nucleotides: TGTGCCAGCAGCCGAAGGGGACTAGCGGGATCCACAGATACGCAGTATTTT. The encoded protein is CASSRRGLAGSTDTQYF.

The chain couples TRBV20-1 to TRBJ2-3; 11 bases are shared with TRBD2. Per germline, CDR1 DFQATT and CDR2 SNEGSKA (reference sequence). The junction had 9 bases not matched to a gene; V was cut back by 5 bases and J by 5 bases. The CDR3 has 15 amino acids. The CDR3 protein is CSAPSLAGGGDTQYF. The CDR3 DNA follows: TGCAGTGCTCCGTCTCTAGCGGGGGGCGGAGATACGCAGTATTTT.

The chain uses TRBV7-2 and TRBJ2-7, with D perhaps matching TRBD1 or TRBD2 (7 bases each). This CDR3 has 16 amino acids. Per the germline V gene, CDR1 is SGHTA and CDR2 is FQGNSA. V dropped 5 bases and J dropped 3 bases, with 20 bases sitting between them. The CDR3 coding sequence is TGTGCCAGCAGCCAGGGGGGGTTCTTTAACTACTACGAGCAGTACTTC. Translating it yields CASSQGGFFNYYEQYF.

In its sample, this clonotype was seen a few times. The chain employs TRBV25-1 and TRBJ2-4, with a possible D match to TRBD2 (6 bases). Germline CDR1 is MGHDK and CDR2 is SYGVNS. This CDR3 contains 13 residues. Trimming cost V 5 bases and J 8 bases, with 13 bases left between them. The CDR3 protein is CASSMGGGDIQYF. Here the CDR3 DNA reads TGTGCCAGCAGTATGGGGGGAGGAGACATTCAGTACTTC.

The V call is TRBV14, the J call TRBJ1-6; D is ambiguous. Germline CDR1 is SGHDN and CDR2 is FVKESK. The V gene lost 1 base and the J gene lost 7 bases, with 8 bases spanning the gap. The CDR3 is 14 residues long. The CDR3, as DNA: TGTGCCAGCAGCCAAGGGTGGATGAATTCACCCCTCCACTTT. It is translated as CASSQGWMNSPLHF.

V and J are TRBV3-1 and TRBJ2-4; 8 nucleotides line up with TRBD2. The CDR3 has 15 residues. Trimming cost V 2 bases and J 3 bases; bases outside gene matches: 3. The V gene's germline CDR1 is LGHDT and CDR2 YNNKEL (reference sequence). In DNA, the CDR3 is TGTGCCAGCAGCCAACTAGCGGGCCTCAAAAACATTCAGTACTTC. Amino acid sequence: CASSQLAGLKNIQYF.

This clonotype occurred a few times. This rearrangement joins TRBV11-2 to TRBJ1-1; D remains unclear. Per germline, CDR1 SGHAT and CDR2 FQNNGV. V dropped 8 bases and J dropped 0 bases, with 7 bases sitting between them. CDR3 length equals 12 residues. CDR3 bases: TGTGCCAGCGGTACCATGAACACTGAAGCTTTCTTT. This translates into CASGTMNTEAFF.

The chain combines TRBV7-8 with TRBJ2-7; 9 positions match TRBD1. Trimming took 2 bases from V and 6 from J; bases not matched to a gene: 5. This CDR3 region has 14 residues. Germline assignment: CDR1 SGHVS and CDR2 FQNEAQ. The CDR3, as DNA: TGTGCCAGCAGCTTACACAGGGGGCTCGGCGAGCAGTACTTC. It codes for CASSLHRGLGEQYF. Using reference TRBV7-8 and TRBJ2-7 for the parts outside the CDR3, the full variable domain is GAGVSQSPRYKVAKRGQDVALRCDPISGHVSLFWYQQALGQGPEFLTYFQNEAQLDKSGLPSDRFFAERPEGSVSTLKIQRTQQEDSAVYLCASSLHRGLGEQYFGPGTRLTVT.

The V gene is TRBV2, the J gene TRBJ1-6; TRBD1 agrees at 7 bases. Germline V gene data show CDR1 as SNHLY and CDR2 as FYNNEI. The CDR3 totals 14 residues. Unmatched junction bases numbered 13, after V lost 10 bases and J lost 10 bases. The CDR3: CATTGQVRASPLHF. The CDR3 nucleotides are TGTGCCACGACCGGACAGGTCCGGGCGTCACCCCTCCACTTT.